A single sample gave rise to the 9 T cell receptor beta chains below, sequenced in a study of blood T cell repertoires in COVID-19 (dated by TCRdb to about 2020). Library method: the immunoSEQ multiplex PCR assay. The source is immuneACCESS, and TCRdb retained only in-frame sequences with V and J called. Part of the clones is not carried over; for the studies checked, unresolved V genes explain less than half of this, and the remainder is unexplained. This sample has roughly 200,000 clones in its table, and approximately 83% of those were observed once. In total, the top ten clones hold about 3.8% of the sample. Sequencing was carried out using PBMCs or T cells enriched from blood (not recorded which). Receptors were obtained from a woman in her thirties or forties with acute COVID-19.

In this sample, this clone turned up a few times. The chain links TRBV7-2 to TRBJ2-1, with D uncertain. V gave up 1 base and J gave up 3 bases, with 16 bases separating them. The CDR3 spans 17 residues. Per the germline V gene, CDR1 is SGHTA and CDR2 is FQGNSA. The CDR3 DNA reads as TGTGCCAGCAGCTTAGATCCCGGCGGTCAATACTACAATGAGCAGTTCTTC. Protein product: CASSLDPGGQYYNEQFF. The full variable domain, its missing parts supplied by reference TRBV7-2 and TRBJ2-1, is GAGVSQSPSNKVTEKGKDVELRCDPISGHTALYWYRQSLGQGLEFLIYFQGNSAPDKSGLPSDRFSAERTGGSVSTLTIQRTQQEDSAVYLCASSLDPGGQYYNEQFFGPGTRLTVL.

The chain uses TRBV7-9 and TRBJ2-1; tentative D call: TRBD2 (5 bases). The CDR3 covers 17 residues. The germline V gene encodes CDR1 SEHNR and CDR2 FQNEAQ (reference sequence). V lost 2 bases, J lost 7 bases, and 21 bases lay in between. CDR3 amino acids: CASSLKKSGSASNEQFF. For the CDR3, the DNA is TGTGCCAGCAGCTTAAAGAAGAGCGGATCCGCTTCTAATGAGCAGTTCTTC.

The chain has TRBV10-3 and TRBJ1-1, with D unclear. The germline gives CDR1 ENHRY, CDR2 SYGVKD. Trimming took 10 bases from V and 5 from J, leaving 17 bases between them. The CDR3 is 13 residues long. CDR3 amino acids: CATEGGSGTEAFF. The CDR3 bases are TGTGCCACAGAGGGAGGTTCGGGGACTGAAGCTTTCTTT.

This chain connects TRBV10-3 to TRBJ2-3; 11 bases match TRBD2. Per the germline V gene, CDR1 is ENHRY and CDR2 is SYGVKD. The CDR3 contains 18 residues. J was trimmed by 1 base and V by 3 bases; bases with no gene match: 9. The CDR3 nucleotides read TGTGCCATCAGTGATACTAGCGGGAGCTGGTGGGGCACAGATACGCAGTATTTT. This gives the protein CAISDTSGSWWGTDTQYF.

The chain recombines TRBV2 with TRBJ1-2; a possible D gene is TRBD1 (6 bases). From germline, CDR1 is SNHLY and CDR2 FYNNEI. This CDR3 region has 15 residues. Trimming left V 5 bases short and J 3 bases short, with 16 bases between. CDR3 in DNA: TGTGCCAGCAGTCTCTTACAGGGAGAAGACTATGGCTACACCTTC. Protein product: CASSLLQGEDYGYTF.

The chain is built from TRBV28 and TRBJ2-7, with TRBD1 matching over 10 bases. This CDR3 region has 15 residues. V gave up 5 bases and J gave up 7 bases; unmatched junction bases: 11. Germline CDR1 MDHEN, CDR2 SYDVKM. CDR3 DNA: TGTGCCAGCAGTAGTCGACAGGGGGCGCCTAGAGAGCAGTACTTC. Its protein is CASSSRQGAPREQYF.

This chain connects TRBV13 to TRBJ2-3; 7 bases match TRBD2. Germline assignment: CDR1 PRHDT and CDR2 FYEKMQ (reference sequence). Trimming at V came to 4 bases and at J to 14 bases, leaving 9 bases not matched to a gene. This CDR3 has 12 amino acids. Here the CDR3 reads CASSSERDGPYF. CDR3 sequence (DNA): TGTGCCAGCAGCTCGGAGCGGGATGGCCCGTATTTT. Drawing the rest from reference TRBV13 and TRBJ2-3, the complete variable domain is AAGVIQSPRHLIKEKRETATLKCYPIPRHDTVYWYQQGPGQDPQFLISFYEKMQSDKGSIPDRFSAQQFSDYHSELNMSSLELGDSALYFCASSSERDGPYFGPGTRLTVL.

Only a few counts were recorded for this clone. The CDR3 DNA follows: TGTGCCAGTAGTATTTCCCCAAATCCCAATCAGCCCCAGCATTTT. This codes for CASSISPNPNQPQHF. This chain links TRBV19 with TRBJ1-5; D gene ambiguous. V lost 3 bases, J lost 3 bases, and 12 bases lay in between. The CDR3 covers 15 residues. Germline values: CDR1 LNHDA, CDR2 SQIVND (reference sequence).

The gene calls are TRBV5-1 and TRBJ1-2; TRBD1 agrees at 8 bases. The CDR3 has 15 amino acids. With V trimmed by 4 bases and J by 7 bases, 12 bases remained unmatched. CDR1 SGHRS and CDR2 YFSETQ come from the germline V gene. CDR3 region: CASSPQQQGAGGYTF. The CDR3 DNA reads TGCGCCAGCAGCCCACAGCAGCAGGGGGCTGGTGGCTACACCTTC.